This T cell receptor beta chain was identified during a study of blood T cell repertoires in COVID-19. CDR3 size: 13 residues. In germline, CDR1 is SGHTA, CDR2 FQGNSA. V was clipped by 1 base and J by 4 bases; unmatched bases: 0. As originally analysed: Reference gene primers were amplified, and this amplification served to estimate nucleated cell counts. Profiling relied on immunoSEQ multiplex PCR, and the TCRdb table lists in-frame clones only, not all of them. For V, J and clone size, that table is used; D and trimming come from the DNA. The sample yields 200,000 to 300,000 clones, more than 80% seen once. To note about this clone: Distinct nucleotide sequences in the sample also encode this CDR3.

The Seattle patients joined while their infection was active and were tracked longitudinally afterward. The sample taken for sequencing was peripheral blood. The sequence derives from a woman older than 75 with COVID-19, enrolled during active disease. The J gene is TRBJ2-5, the V gene TRBV7-2, with TRBD2 matching 7 bases. The CDR3 DNA reads as TGTGCCAGCAGCTTAGAGCGGGGAGAGACCCAGTACTTC. This gives the protein CASSLERGETQYF.